This T cell receptor (beta chain) was profiled in a study of blood T cell repertoires in COVID-19. Study-level background: Both acute and convalescent COVID-19 samples were obtained from the United States, Italy and Spain.

Produced via immunoSEQ multiplex PCR; TCRdb's table is partial and in-frame only. The data show fewer than 300,000 clones, with approximately 85% seen just once and approximately 0.8% held by the top ten. The CDR3 runs 15 residues. Trimming removed 5 bases at V and 1 base at J, with 12 bases between. CDR1 and CDR2 (germline): SGHTA, FQGNSA. In regard to this clone: Other DNA variants within this sample encode the same CDR3.

The sample was peripheral blood. This TCR was recovered from a woman in her thirties with acute or convalescent COVID-19. The chain combines TRBV7-2 with TRBJ1-3; D is possibly TRBD1 (6 bases). CDR3 nucleotides: TGTGCCAGCAGCCCTCAAACAGGGTCTGGAAACACCATATATTTT. It is translated as CASSPQTGSGNTIYF. The full variable domain, rest sourced from reference TRBV7-2 and TRBJ1-3, is GAGVSQSPSNKVTEKGKDVELRCDPISGHTALYWYRQSLGQGLEFLIYFQGNSAPDKSGLPSDRFSAERTGGSVSTLTIQRTQQEDSAVYLCASSPQTGSGNTIYFGEGSWLTVV.